These 18 T cell receptor beta chains originate from one sample sequenced in a study of blood T cell repertoires in COVID-19. Only in-frame clones appear in the TCRdb table, and some are missing; sequencing was by immunoSEQ multiplex PCR. The table lists 250,000 to 350,000 clones, roughly 83% of them singletons. Sequencing was done on a sample of peripheral blood. The receptors here all came from a human donor with COVID-19, enrolled during active disease. The donor label of this sample is uncertain.

The V call is TRBV11-2, the J call TRBJ1-3; D uncertain. Deletions cut 5 bases from V and 0 bases from J, with 14 bases between. This CDR3 is 16 amino acids long. The germline gives CDR1 SGHAT, CDR2 FQNNGV. As DNA, the CDR3 is TGTGCCAGCAGCCCCGGTGGACTGTTCTCTGGAAACACCATATATTTT. Its translation is CASSPGGLFSGNTIYF.

The chain's CDR3 is CASSVRGGNTIYF. CDR3 sequence (DNA): TGTGCCAGCAGCGTACGAGGTGGAAACACCATATATTTT. The V and J genes are TRBV9 and TRBJ1-3; D remains unclear. Germline-derived CDR1 and CDR2 are SGDLS and YYNGEE. This CDR3 is built from 13 residues. V was trimmed by 1 base and J by 3 bases, leaving 5 bases between them.

The chain joins TRBV15 to TRBJ2-7; TRBD2 agrees at 11 bases. V lost 0 bases to trimming and J lost 4 bases; unmatched junction nucleotides: 2. CDR3 size: 15 residues. In germline, CDR1 is LNHNV, CDR2 YYDKDF (reference sequence). This CDR3 is CATSRDRLAGYEQYF. Here the CDR3 DNA reads TGTGCCACCAGCAGAGATCGACTAGCGGGGTACGAGCAGTACTTC.

The chain recombines TRBV4-3 with TRBJ2-3, with 10 bases fitting TRBD1. The CDR3 totals 14 residues. J gave up 10 bases and V 1 base, and 5 bases lay outside the gene matches. CDR1 LGHNA and CDR2 YSLEER come from the germline V gene. The CDR3 sequence is CASSQAPGQGPQYF. The DNA for the CDR3 is TGCGCCAGCAGCCAAGCACCGGGACAGGGGCCGCAGTATTTT.

This clone was seen more than once but under ten times. This chain links TRBV7-9 with TRBJ2-3, with 7 bases lining up with TRBD1. V lost 5 bases and J lost 6; bases outside the gene matches: 5. This CDR3 is built from 13 residues. From germline, CDR1 is SEHNR and CDR2 FQNEAQ (reference sequence). The CDR3 region is CASSATGADTQYF. Written as DNA, the CDR3 is TGTGCCAGCAGCGCCACAGGGGCTGATACGCAGTATTTT.

The chain uses TRBV5-6 and TRBJ1-5; D might be TRBD1 (5 bases). This CDR3 region has 12 residues. The germline V gene encodes CDR1 SGHDT and CDR2 YYEEEE. Trimming cost V 4 bases and J 8 bases, with 10 bases left between them. The CDR3 loop reads CASSLAGEPQHF. The CDR3 DNA reads as TGTGCCAGCAGCCTAGCGGGGGAGCCCCAGCATTTT.

There are a few counts of this clone. V usage is TRBV5-4 and J usage is TRBJ2-6; tentatively, D is TRBD1 (5 bases). The CDR3 extends over 16 amino acids. Trimming removed 0 bases from V and 2 bases from J, with 9 bases in between. Germline CDR1 reads SGHNT; CDR2 reads YYREEE (reference sequence). CDR3 DNA sequence: TGTGCCAGCAGCTTGGTAAGCAGGGCTGGGGCCAACGTCCTGACTTTC. Translation: CASSLVSRAGANVLTF. The variable domain in full, completed from reference TRBV5-4 and TRBJ2-6, reads ETGVTQSPTHLIKTRGQQVTLRCSSQSGHNTVSWYQQALGQGPQFIFQYYREEENGRGNFPPRFSGLQFPNYSSELNVNALELDDSALYLCASSLVSRAGANVLTFGAGSRLTVL.

This rearrangement joins TRBV28 to TRBJ1-2, with unresolved D. CDR1 and CDR2 (germline): MDHEN, SYDVKM. Trimming cost V 2 bases and J 4 bases, with 5 bases left between them. The length of the CDR3 is 12 residues. The CDR3 is CASSLVAYGYTF. The CDR3 coding sequence is TGTGCCAGCAGTTTAGTGGCCTATGGCTACACCTTC.

V usage is TRBV10-1 and J usage is TRBJ2-7; the match to TRBD2 covers 8 bases. The CDR3 runs 15 residues. Trimming at V came to 8 bases and at J to 3 bases, leaving 12 bases not matched to a gene. Germline loops: CDR1 WNHNN, CDR2 SYGVQD (reference sequence). CDR3 coding DNA: TGCGCCAGCCTCCCGGGGGGGTGTGCCTACTACGAGCAGTACTTC. This translates into CASLPGGCAYYEQYF.

This clone showed up just once. This sequence joins TRBV6-5 and TRBJ1-5, with D uncertain. Trimming took 8 bases from V and 4 from J, leaving 9 bases between them. CDR1 is MNHEY and CDR2 is SVGAGI in the germline V gene. CDR3 length: 12 amino acids. The CDR3, as DNA: TGTGCCAGCGGGAGAGAAAATCAGCCCCAGCATTTT. It codes for CASGRENQPQHF.

The J gene is TRBJ2-1, the V gene TRBV4-3; D is perhaps TRBD2 (5 bases). Trimming pared 4 bases from V and 9 bases from J, leaving 10 bases between. The germline V gene has CDR1 LGHNA and CDR2 YSLEER. CDR3 length: 12 amino acids. CDR3 sequence: CASSPSGGEQFF. The CDR3 DNA sequence: TGCGCCAGCAGCCCCAGCGGCGGTGAGCAGTTCTTC.

This CDR3 is CASSVEGQGVDGYTF. In DNA, the CDR3 is TGCGCCAGCAGCGTCGAGGGACAGGGGGTCGATGGCTACACCTTC. J is TRBJ1-2 and V is TRBV5-1; 11 bases map to TRBD1. Germline V gene data show CDR1 as SGHRS and CDR2 as YFSETQ. J gave up 6 bases and V 4 bases, and 8 bases lay outside the gene matches. The CDR3 extends over 15 amino acids.

This clone was observed a single time. The V and J genes are TRBV5-4 and TRBJ2-4; TRBD1 aligns across 9 bases. The CDR3 length is 15 residues. Losses at the gene ends were 4 bases for V and 7 bases for J; bases not matched to a gene: 9. CDR1 is SGHNT and CDR2 is YYREEE in the germline V gene (reference sequence). The CDR3 region has the DNA TGTGCCAGCAGCCTGATAGGGACAGGGAAGAACATTCAGTACTTC. This gives the protein CASSLIGTGKNIQYF.

The rearrangement links TRBV11-2 to TRBJ1-5, with unresolved D. The germline CDR1 and CDR2 sequences are SGHAT and FQNNGV. This CDR3 spans 13 amino acids. The V and J ends lost 6 bases and 4 bases respectively, with 10 bases between them. The DNA of the CDR3 is TGTGCCAGCAGTTTCGAGCGTAATCAGCCCCAGCATTTT. As protein: CASSFERNQPQHF. The whole variable domain, filled in from reference TRBV11-2 and TRBJ1-5, reads EAGVAQSPRYKIIEKRQSVAFWCNPISGHATLYWYQQILGQGPKLLIQFQNNGVVDDSQLPKDRFSAERLKGVDSTLKIQPAKLEDSAVYLCASSFERNQPQHFGDGTRLSIL.

The sample holds a few counts of this clone. This chain links TRBV27 with TRBJ2-7, with 8 bases lining up with TRBD2. The CDR3 extends over 15 amino acids. The germline V gene has CDR1 MNHEY and CDR2 SMNVEV (reference sequence). V shed 5 bases, J shed 2 bases, and the junction held 8 bases outside the gene matches. The CDR3 nucleotides read TGTGCCAGCAGTCCCCGGGGGGGTGGAGCCTACGAGCAGTACTTC. Amino acid sequence: CASSPRGGGAYEQYF.

This clone was counted a single time. The rearrangement uses TRBV7-2 and TRBJ1-4; possible D gene TRBD1, 5 bases. The CDR3 has 15 residues. The V and J ends lost 5 bases and 8 bases respectively, with 18 bases between them. Germline loops: CDR1 SGHTA, CDR2 FQGNSA. The CDR3 here is CASSPQAGVEEKLFF. For the CDR3, the DNA is TGTGCCAGCAGCCCTCAGGCGGGGGTGGAGGAAAAACTGTTTTTT.

This chain uses TRBV5-6 with TRBJ2-7, with TRBD1 matching over 7 bases. There are 14 residues in the CDR3. With V trimmed by 1 base and J by 3 bases, 4 bases remained unmatched. The germline V gene encodes CDR1 SGHDT and CDR2 YYEEEE. The CDR3 DNA follows: TGTGCCAGCAGCTTGATGGGACAGCACTACGAGCAGTACTTC. It yields the protein CASSLMGQHYEQYF.

The rearrangement links TRBV2 to TRBJ1-6; 9 bases line up with TRBD1. This CDR3 is built from 14 residues. The junction had 7 bases not matched to a gene; V was cut back by 6 bases and J by 10 bases. Germline V gene data show CDR1 as SNHLY and CDR2 as FYNNEI. This CDR3 reads CASSVDRGYSPLHF. The CDR3 DNA reads TGTGCCAGCAGCGTAGACAGGGGGTACTCACCCCTCCACTTT.